Listed below are T cell receptor beta chains from one sample, sequenced in a study of blood T cell repertoires in COVID-19. The assay was immunoSEQ multiplex PCR, and TCRdb's table has in-frame clones only and misses some. The sample has about 160,000 clones, 70% to 85% seen once. The material sequenced was peripheral blood. Every receptor here comes from a woman older than 75 with acute or convalescent COVID-19. The CDR3 runs from the conserved cysteine through the conserved F or W. Each record gives: D gene, V gene, clone size, J gene, CDR3 protein, CDR3 DNA. The D gene is left open where the match is weak. Size is stated for part of the rows, as once, few or many counts, or as a class when the clone is expanded.

>TRBD1|TRBV30|.|TRBJ1-4
CAWNRDRGEKLFF
TGTGCCTGGAATCGGGACAGGGGGGAAAAACTGTTTTTT
>TRBD1|TRBV7-9|.|TRBJ1-6
CASSRDRGPNSPLHF
TGTGCCAGCAGCCGCGACAGGGGGCCTAATTCACCCCTCCACTTT
>TRBD2|TRBV19|.|TRBJ2-1
CASSLLAGFNEQFF
TGTGCCAGTAGTCTACTAGCGGGATTCAATGAGCAGTTCTTC
>TRBD1|TRBV6-1|medium-sized|TRBJ2-7
CASSEWDRGYEQYF
TGTGCCAGCAGTGAGTGGGACAGGGGTTACGAGCAGTACTTC
>TRBD2|TRBV10-3|.|TRBJ2-2
CAIRAGADTGELFF
TGTGCCATCAGGGCGGGAGCGGACACCGGGGAGCTGTTTTTT
>.|TRBV30|.|TRBJ2-1
CAWSVGLSPNEQFF
TGTGCCTGGAGTGTGGGACTTAGCCCCAATGAGCAGTTCTTC
>TRBD2|TRBV7-2|.|TRBJ2-2
CASSSSGRGTGELFF
TGTGCCAGCAGCTCTAGCGGAAGAGGGACCGGGGAGCTGTTTTTT
>.|TRBV5-1|.|TRBJ2-4
CASSQKEGGGNIQYF
TGCGCCAGCAGCCAGAAGGAGGGAGGGGGAAACATTCAGTACTTC
>TRBD2|TRBV2|.|TRBJ2-2
CASRAGAPGTGELFF
TGTGCCAGCAGAGCGGGAGCCCCGGGAACCGGGGAGCTGTTTTTT
>TRBD1|TRBV11-2|.|TRBJ1-3
CASSLVPQTGGRTGNTIYF
TGTGCCAGCAGCTTAGTACCCCAAACAGGGGGCCGAACTGGAAACACCATATATTTT
>.|TRBV10-3|once|TRBJ1-5
CAISESGGVFNNQPQHF
TGTGCCATCAGTGAGTCGGGGGGGGTTTTTAACAATCAGCCCCAGCATTTT
>TRBD1|TRBV5-1|once|TRBJ1-1
CASSSQGGNTEAFF
TGCGCCAGCAGCTCCCAGGGGGGAAACACTGAAGCTTTCTTT
>TRBD1|TRBV10-3|.|TRBJ1-1
CAIRGQGNTEAFF
TGTGCCATCAGGGGACAGGGAAACACTGAAGCTTTCTTT
>TRBD1|TRBV18|.|TRBJ2-1
CASSPRDRGLYNEQFF
TGTGCCAGCTCACCACGGGACAGGGGGCTTTACAATGAGCAGTTCTTC
>.|TRBV10-3|.|TRBJ1-5
CAISAGIAGSNQPQHF
TGTGCCATCAGTGCGGGTATCGCGGGGTCCAATCAGCCCCAGCATTTT
>.|TRBV10-3|.|TRBJ1-1
CATRVDIINTEAFF
TGTGCCACCAGGGTCGACATAATCAACACTGAAGCTTTCTTT
>.|TRBV30|few|TRBJ2-1
CALTGDYNEQFF
TGTGCCTTGACGGGAGACTACAATGAGCAGTTCTTC
>TRBD1|TRBV9|.|TRBJ1-1
CASSPEGAFTEAFF
TGTGCCAGCAGCCCAGAGGGGGCTTTCACTGAAGCTTTCTTT
>TRBD2|TRBV7-7|.|TRBJ2-1
CASSPFESSGRADEQFF
TGTGCCAGCAGCCCGTTCGAATCTAGCGGGAGGGCCGATGAGCAGTTCTTC
>TRBD1|TRBV30|.|TRBJ1-5
CAWSAGTGGQPQHF
TGTGCCTGGAGTGCCGGGACAGGGGGACAGCCCCAGCATTTT
>TRBD2|TRBV7-2|.|TRBJ2-7
CASSSKGAGGPREQYF
TGTGCCAGCAGCTCGAAAGGGGCGGGAGGGCCGAGAGAGCAGTACTTC
>.|TRBV5-1|.|TRBJ2-1
CASSSETYNEQFF
TGCGCCAGCAGTTCTGAGACCTACAATGAGCAGTTCTTC
>.|TRBV11-2|.|TRBJ2-2
CASSLSTANTGELFF
TGTGCCAGCAGCTTGTCTACCGCGAACACCGGGGAGCTGTTTTTT
>TRBD2|TRBV19|.|TRBJ2-1
CASIPAGSYNEQFF
TGTGCCAGTATTCCAGCGGGGTCCTACAATGAGCAGTTCTTC
>TRBD1|TRBV6-6|few|TRBJ2-5
CASSYPQGGRETQYF
TGTGCCAGCAGTTACCCACAGGGGGGCCGAGAGACCCAGTACTTC
>TRBD1|TRBV4-1|few|TRBJ2-7
CASSPGQGADYEQYF
TGCGCCAGCAGCCCCGGACAGGGGGCCGACTACGAGCAGTACTTC